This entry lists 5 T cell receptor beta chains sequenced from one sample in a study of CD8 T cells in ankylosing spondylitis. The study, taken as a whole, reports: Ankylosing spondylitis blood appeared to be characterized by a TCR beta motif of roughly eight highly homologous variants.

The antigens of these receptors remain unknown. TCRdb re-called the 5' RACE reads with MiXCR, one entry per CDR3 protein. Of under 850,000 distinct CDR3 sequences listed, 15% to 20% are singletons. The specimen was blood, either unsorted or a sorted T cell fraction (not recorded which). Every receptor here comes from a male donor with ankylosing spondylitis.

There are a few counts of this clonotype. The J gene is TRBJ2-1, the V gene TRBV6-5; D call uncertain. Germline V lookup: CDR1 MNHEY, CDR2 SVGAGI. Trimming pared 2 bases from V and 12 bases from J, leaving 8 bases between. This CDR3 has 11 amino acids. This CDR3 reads CASSYGVLQFF. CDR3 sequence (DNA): TGTGCCAGCAGTTACGGAGTTTTGCAGTTCTTC.

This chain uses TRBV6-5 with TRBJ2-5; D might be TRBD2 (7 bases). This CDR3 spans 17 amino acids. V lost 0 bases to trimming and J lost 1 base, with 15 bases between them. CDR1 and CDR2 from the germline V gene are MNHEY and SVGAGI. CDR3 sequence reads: CASSYSSGTPGQETQYF. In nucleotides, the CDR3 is TGTGCCAGCAGTTACTCGAGCGGGACACCCGGCCAAGAGACCCAGTACTTC.

CDR3 sequence: CASKEDYGYTF. Written as DNA, the CDR3 is TGTGCCAGCAAAGAGGACTATGGCTACACCTTC. The chain is built from TRBV25-1 and TRBJ1-2; D gene unclear. The germline gives CDR1 MGHDK, CDR2 SYGVNS. CDR3 length: 11 residues. The V gene lost 7 bases and the J gene lost 3 bases, with 6 bases spanning the gap.

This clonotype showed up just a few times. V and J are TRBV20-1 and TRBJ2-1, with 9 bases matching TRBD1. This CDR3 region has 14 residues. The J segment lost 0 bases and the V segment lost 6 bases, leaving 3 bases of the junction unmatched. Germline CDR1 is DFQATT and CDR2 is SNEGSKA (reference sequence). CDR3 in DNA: TGCAGTGCGGAGGACAGGGGCTCCTACAATGAGCAGTTCTTC. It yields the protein CSAEDRGSYNEQFF.

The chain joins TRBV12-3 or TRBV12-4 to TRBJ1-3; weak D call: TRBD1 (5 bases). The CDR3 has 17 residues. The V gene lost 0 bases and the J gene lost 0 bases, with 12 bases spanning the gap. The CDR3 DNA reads TGTGCCAGCAGTTTAGCGATCGGACAATCCTCTGGAAACACCATATATTTT. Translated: CASSLAIGQSSGNTIYF.